The next 10 T cell receptor beta chains were all read from a single sample in a study of human T cells and chemical hapten exposure. Library construction involved attaching unique molecular identifiers to individual cDNA molecules, which allowed quantitative, reproducible TCR counting. MiXCR, applied by TCRdb to the reads, yields one record per CDR3 protein. Found here are fewer than 150,000 distinct CDR3 sequences, more than 8.5% of them singletons; the top ten hold approximately 1.5%. It was unfractionated whole blood from which total RNA was extracted. Sequenced material: whole blood. The receptors were sampled from a human donor in good health. Some clones in this sample may be carry-over from other donors' samples.

V is TRBV29-1 and J is TRBJ2-7; 7 bases are a match to TRBD1. After removal of 3 bases from V and 6 bases from J, the junction contained 8 bases not matched to a gene. Germline V gene data show CDR1 as SQVTM and CDR2 as ANQGSEA. The length of the CDR3 is 13 residues. CDR3 amino acids: CSVDRTGQAEQYF. The CDR3 DNA is TGCAGCGTTGACCGCACCGGACAGGCCGAGCAGTACTTC.

The gene calls are TRBV20-1 and TRBJ2-7; 10 nucleotides line up with TRBD2. CDR3 size: 14 residues. V lost 4 bases and J lost 7; bases outside the gene matches: 10. CDR1 and CDR2 from the germline V gene are DFQATT and SNEGSKA (reference sequence). CDR3 sequence reads: CSANILAGGGEQYF. CDR3 bases: TGCAGTGCTAATATATTAGCGGGAGGTGGGGAGCAGTACTTC.

This clonotype was observed a handful of times. V usage is TRBV7-2 and J usage is TRBJ2-6; the D gene is possibly TRBD2 (6 bases). This CDR3 contains 16 residues. Germline V gene sequence: CDR1 SGHTA, CDR2 FQGNSA. Deletions cut 3 bases from V and 1 base from J, with 10 bases between. The DNA for the CDR3 is TGTGCCAGCAGCTTCCGGACTATATCTGGGGCCAACGTCCTGACTTTC. It is translated as CASSFRTISGANVLTF.

This clonotype was counted many times. The chain uses TRBV9 and TRBJ2-1; a possible D gene is TRBD1 (5 bases). This CDR3 region has 13 residues. The germline V gene encodes CDR1 SGDLS and CDR2 YYNGEE. Trimming left V 0 bases short and J 10 bases short, with 11 bases between. The CDR3 reads CASSVAGLQEQFF. CDR3 nucleotide sequence: TGTGCCAGCAGCGTAGCAGGGTTACAGGAGCAGTTCTTC. The whole variable domain, remainder taken from reference TRBV9 and TRBJ2-1, is DSGVTQTPKHLITATGQRVTLRCSPRSGDLSVYWYQQSLDQGLQFLIQYYNGEERAKGNILERFSAQQFPDLHSELNLSSLELGDSALYFCASSVAGLQEQFFGPGTRLTVL.

This clonotype was detected ten times or more. The chain joins TRBV5-1 to TRBJ2-3; possibly TRBD1 for D (6 bases). Trimming took 0 bases from V and 0 from J, leaving 14 bases between them. The CDR3 loop spans 17 amino acids. Germline-derived CDR1 and CDR2 are SGHRS and YFSETQ. This CDR3 is CASSLGPGQLSTDTQYF. The CDR3 DNA reads as TGCGCCAGCAGCTTGGGCCCGGGACAACTTAGCACAGATACGCAGTATTTT. The variable domain in full, with the rest retrieved from reference TRBV5-1 and TRBJ2-3, is KAGVTQTPRYLIKTRGQQVTLSCSPISGHRSVSWYQQTPGQGLQFLFEYFSETQRNKGNFPGRFSGRQFSNSRSEMNVSTLELGDSALYLCASSLGPGQLSTDTQYFGPGTRLTVL.

The rearrangement uses TRBV5-5 and TRBJ2-3; D perhaps matches TRBD2 (6 bases). The CDR3 consists of 15 residues. Germline V lookup: CDR1 SGHKS, CDR2 YYEKEE (reference sequence). The V gene lost 1 base and the J gene lost 0 bases, with 9 bases spanning the gap. CDR3 in amino acids: CASSLLGTSTDTQYF. The CDR3 DNA is TGTGCCAGCAGCTTGCTCGGGACTAGCACAGATACGCAGTATTTT.

V gene TRBV20-1 combines with J gene TRBJ2-7; 14 nucleotides line up with TRBD2. V lost 6 bases to trimming and J lost 7 bases; unmatched junction nucleotides: 20. This CDR3 has 18 residues. CDR1 DFQATT and CDR2 SNEGSKA come from the germline V gene (reference sequence). CDR3 DNA sequence: TGCAGTGCAAACACCGGGACTAGCGGGAGCATGACCTTGTGGGAGCAGTACTTC. Its translation is CSANTGTSGSMTLWEQYF.

This clonotype was recorded many times. The rearrangement links TRBV27 to TRBJ2-7; 13 positions agree with TRBD2. The trim removed 5 bases at V and 2 bases at J, leaving 12 bases unmatched. CDR1 and CDR2 (germline): MNHEY, SMNVEV (reference sequence). The CDR3 is 18 amino acids. The CDR3: CASSPSTGTSGDPYEQYF. The CDR3 bases are TGTGCCAGCAGTCCCTCAACCGGGACTAGCGGGGACCCCTACGAGCAGTACTTC.

This clonotype was counted only a few times. The chain joins TRBV7-3 to TRBJ2-7, with D unresolved. Trimming stripped 2 bases from V and 6 bases from J, with 11 bases between. From germline, CDR1 is SGHTA and CDR2 FQGTGA. The CDR3 length is 13 residues. CDR3 nucleotides: TGTGCCAGCAGCTTAGACTTAGGCGGCGAGCAGTACTTC. Residues: CASSLDLGGEQYF.

This chain joins TRBV19 and TRBJ2-1, with no clear D. Trimming took off 5 bases at V and 9 bases at J, with 14 bases between the two ends. The V gene's germline CDR1 is LNHDA and CDR2 SQIVND (reference sequence). The CDR3 covers 13 residues. CDR3: CASSERGPGEQFF. The CDR3 nucleotides read TGTGCCAGTAGTGAGCGTGGGCCCGGTGAGCAGTTCTTC.